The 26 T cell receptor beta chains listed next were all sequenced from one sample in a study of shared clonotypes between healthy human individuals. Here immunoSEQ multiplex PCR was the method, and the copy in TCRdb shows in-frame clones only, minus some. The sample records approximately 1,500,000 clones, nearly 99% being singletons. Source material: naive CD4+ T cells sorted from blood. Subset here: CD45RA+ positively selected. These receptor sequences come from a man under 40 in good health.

CDR3 nucleotide sequence: TGCGCCAGCAGCCAGGGGGACCGAGACTACGAGCAGTACTTC. Its protein is CASSQGDRDYEQYF. V gene TRBV4-3 combines with J gene TRBJ2-5; the D call may be TRBD1 or TRBD2 (5 bases each). The J call may be mistaken, given a closer DNA end match to TRBJ2-7. Germline assignment: CDR1 LGHNA and CDR2 YSLEER. The CDR3 consists of 14 residues.

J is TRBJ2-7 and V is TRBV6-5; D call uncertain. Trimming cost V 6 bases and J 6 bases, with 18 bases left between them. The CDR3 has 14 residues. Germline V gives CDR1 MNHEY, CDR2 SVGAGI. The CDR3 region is CASSPSGSRREQYF. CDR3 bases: TGTGCCAGCAGCCCCAGTGGGTCTCGGCGCGAGCAGTACTTC.

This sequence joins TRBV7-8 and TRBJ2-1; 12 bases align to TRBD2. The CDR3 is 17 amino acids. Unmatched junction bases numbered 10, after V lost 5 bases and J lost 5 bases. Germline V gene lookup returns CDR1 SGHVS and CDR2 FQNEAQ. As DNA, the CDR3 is TGTGCCAGCAGCCCTCGGCGACTAGCGGGGGACCACAATGAGCAGTTCTTC. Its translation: CASSPRRLAGDHNEQFF.

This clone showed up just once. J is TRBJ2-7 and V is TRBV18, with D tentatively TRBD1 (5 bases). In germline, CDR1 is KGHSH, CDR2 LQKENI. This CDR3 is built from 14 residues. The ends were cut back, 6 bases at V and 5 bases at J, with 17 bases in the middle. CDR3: CASSALDNSHEQYF. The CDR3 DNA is TGTGCCAGCTCGGCTTTGGACAATTCCCACGAGCAGTACTTC.

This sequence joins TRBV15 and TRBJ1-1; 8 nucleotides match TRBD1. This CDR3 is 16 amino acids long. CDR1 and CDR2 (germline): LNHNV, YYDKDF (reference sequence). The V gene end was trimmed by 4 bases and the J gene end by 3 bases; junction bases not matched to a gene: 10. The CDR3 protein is CATSTGQARADTEAFF. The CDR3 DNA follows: TGTGCCACCAGCACGGGACAGGCCCGGGCGGACACTGAAGCTTTCTTT.

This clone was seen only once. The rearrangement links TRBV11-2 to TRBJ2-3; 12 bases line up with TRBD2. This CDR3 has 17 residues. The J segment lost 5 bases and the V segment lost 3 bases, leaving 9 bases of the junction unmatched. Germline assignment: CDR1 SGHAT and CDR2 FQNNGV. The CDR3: CASSFRSSGRGGDTQYF. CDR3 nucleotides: TGTGCCAGCAGCTTCCGTTCTAGCGGGAGGGGTGGAGATACGCAGTATTTT.

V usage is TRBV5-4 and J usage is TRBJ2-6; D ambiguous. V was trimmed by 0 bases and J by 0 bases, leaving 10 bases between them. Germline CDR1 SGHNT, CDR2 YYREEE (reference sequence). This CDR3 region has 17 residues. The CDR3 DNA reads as TGTGCCAGCAGCTTGGTTTTCCAAGGCTCTGGGGCCAACGTCCTGACTTTC. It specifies CASSLVFQGSGANVLTF.

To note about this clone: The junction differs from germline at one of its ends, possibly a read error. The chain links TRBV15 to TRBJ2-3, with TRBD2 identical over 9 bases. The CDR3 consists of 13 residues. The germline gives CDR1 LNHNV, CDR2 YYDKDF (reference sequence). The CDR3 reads CATAGTSKDTQYF. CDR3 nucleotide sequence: TGTGCCACCGCCGGGACTAGCAAAGATACGCAGTATTTT.

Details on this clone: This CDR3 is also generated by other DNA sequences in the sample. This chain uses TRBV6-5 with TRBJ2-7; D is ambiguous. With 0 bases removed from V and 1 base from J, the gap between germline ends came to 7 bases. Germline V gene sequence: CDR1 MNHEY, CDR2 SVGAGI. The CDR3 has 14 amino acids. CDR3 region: CASSYSELSYEQYF. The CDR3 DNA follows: TGTGCCAGCAGTTACTCGGAACTTTCCTACGAGCAGTACTTC.

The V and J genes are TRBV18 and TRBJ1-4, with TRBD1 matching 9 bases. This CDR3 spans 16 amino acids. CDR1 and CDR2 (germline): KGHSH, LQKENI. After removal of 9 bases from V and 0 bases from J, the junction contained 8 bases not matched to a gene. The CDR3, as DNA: TGTGCCAGTAACCGGGACAGGGCCCCAACTAATGAAAAACTGTTTTTT. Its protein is CASNRDRAPTNEKLFF.

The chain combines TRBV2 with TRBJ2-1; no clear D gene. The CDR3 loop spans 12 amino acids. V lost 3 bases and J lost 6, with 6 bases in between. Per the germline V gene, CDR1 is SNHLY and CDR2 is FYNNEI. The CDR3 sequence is CASSEHINEQFF. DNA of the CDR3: TGTGCCAGCAGTGAGCATATCAATGAGCAGTTCTTC.

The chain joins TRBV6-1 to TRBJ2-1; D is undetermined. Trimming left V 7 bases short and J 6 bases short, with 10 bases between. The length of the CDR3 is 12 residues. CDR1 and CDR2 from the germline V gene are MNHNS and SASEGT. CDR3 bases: TGTGCCAGCAATCGGGTTAGCAATGAGCAGTTCTTC. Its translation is CASNRVSNEQFF.

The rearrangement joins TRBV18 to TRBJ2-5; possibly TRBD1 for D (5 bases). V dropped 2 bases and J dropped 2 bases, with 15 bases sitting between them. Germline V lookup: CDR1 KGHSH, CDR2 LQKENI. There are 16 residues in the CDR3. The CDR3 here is CASSPEVPTEQETQYF. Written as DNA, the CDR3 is TGTGCCAGCTCACCAGAAGTCCCGACAGAACAAGAGACCCAGTACTTC.

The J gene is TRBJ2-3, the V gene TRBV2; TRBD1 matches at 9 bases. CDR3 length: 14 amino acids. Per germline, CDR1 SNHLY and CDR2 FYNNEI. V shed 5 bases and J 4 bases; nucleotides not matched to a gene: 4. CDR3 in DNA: TGTGCCAGCAGTAAAACAGGGGGCGCAGATACGCAGTATTTT. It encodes CASSKTGGADTQYF.

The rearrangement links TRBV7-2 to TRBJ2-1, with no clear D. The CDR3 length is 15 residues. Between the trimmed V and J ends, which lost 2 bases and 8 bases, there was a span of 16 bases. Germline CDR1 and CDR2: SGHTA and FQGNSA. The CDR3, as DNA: TGTGCCAGCAGCTTAATGGGATTTGGGAAGGATGAGCAGTTCTTC. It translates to CASSLMGFGKDEQFF.

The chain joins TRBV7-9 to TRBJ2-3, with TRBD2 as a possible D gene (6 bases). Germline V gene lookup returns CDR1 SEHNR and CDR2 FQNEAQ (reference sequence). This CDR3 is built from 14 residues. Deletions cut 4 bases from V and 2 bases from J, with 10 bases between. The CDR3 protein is CASSSTRVTDTQYF. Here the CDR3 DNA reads TGTGCCAGCAGCTCGACTAGGGTCACAGATACGCAGTATTTT.

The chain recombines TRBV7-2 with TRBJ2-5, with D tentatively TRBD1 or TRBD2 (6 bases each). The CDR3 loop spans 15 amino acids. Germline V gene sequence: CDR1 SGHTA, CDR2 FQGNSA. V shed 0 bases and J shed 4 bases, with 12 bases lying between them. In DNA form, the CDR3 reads TGTGCCAGCAGCTTAGCATTGGGGGGCGGAGAGACCCAGTACTTC. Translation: CASSLALGGGETQYF.

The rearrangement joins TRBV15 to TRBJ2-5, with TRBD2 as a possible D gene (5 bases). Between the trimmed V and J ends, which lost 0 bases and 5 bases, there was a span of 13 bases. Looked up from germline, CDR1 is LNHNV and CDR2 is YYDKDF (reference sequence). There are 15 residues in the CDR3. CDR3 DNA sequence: TGTGCCACCAGCAGAGATTTGGGAGTCTGGGAGACCCAGTACTTC. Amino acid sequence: CATSRDLGVWETQYF.

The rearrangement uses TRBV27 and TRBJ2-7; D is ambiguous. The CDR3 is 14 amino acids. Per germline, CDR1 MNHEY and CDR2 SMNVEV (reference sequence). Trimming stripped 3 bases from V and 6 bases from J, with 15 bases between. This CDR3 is CASSLSGSVGEQYF. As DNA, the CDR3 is TGTGCCAGCAGTTTGTCAGGCTCCGTCGGCGAGCAGTACTTC.

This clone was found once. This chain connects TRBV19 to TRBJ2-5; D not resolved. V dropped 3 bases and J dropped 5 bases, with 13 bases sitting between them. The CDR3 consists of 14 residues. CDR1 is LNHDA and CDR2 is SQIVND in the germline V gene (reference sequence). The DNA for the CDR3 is TGTGCCAGTAGTATGGGTCTCTCGAGGGAGACCCAGTACTTC. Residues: CASSMGLSRETQYF.

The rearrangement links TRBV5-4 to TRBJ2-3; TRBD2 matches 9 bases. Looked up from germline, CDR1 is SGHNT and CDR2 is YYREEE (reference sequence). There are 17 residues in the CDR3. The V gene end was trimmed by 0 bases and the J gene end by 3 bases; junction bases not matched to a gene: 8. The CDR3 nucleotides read TGTGCCAGCAGCTTGGTATTAGCGGGAGCGGGGACAGATACGCAGTATTTT. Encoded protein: CASSLVLAGAGTDTQYF.

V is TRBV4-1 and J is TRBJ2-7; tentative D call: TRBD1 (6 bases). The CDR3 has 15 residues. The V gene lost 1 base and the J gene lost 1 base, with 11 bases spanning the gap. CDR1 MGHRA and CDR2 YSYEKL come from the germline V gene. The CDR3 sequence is CASSQGQGQSYEQYF. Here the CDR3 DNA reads TGCGCCAGCAGCCAAGGCCAAGGACAGTCCTACGAGCAGTACTTC.

The CDR3 is CASSLPGLAGAIGQFF. CDR3 bases: TGTGCCAGCAGCCTTCCGGGACTAGCGGGAGCAATCGGGCAGTTCTTC. The V call is TRBV5-4, the J call TRBJ2-1; TRBD2 matches at 14 bases. CDR3 length equals 16 residues. Losses at the gene ends were 4 bases for V and 12 bases for J; bases not matched to a gene: 12. CDR1 is SGHNT and CDR2 is YYREEE in the germline V gene (reference sequence).

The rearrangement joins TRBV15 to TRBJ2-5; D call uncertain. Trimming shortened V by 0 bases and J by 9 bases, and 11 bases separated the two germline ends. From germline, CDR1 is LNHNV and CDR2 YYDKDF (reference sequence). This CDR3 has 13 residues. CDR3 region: CATSRDTAASQYF. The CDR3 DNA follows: TGTGCCACCAGCAGAGATACTGCGGCTTCCCAGTACTTC.

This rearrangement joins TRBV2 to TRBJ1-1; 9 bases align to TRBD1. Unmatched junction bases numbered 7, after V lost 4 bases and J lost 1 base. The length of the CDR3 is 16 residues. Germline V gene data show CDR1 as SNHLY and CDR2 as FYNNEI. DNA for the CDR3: TGTGCCAGCAGTGTACAGGGGGCGAGGCGGAACACTGAAGCTTTCTTT. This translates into CASSVQGARRNTEAFF.

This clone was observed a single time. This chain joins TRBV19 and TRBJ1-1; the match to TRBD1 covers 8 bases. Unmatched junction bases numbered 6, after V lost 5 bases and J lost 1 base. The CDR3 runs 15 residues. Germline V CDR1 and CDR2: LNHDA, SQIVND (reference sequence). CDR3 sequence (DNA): TGTGCCAGTAGTCCCCCCGGGACAGGGAACACTGAAGCTTTCTTT. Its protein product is CASSPPGTGNTEAFF. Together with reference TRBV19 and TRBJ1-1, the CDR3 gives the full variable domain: DGGITQSPKYLFRKEGQNVTLSCEQNLNHDAMYWYRQDPGQGLRLIYYSQIVNDFQKGDIAEGYSVSREKKESFPLTVTSAQKNPTAFYLCASSPPGTGNTEAFFGQGTRLTVV.